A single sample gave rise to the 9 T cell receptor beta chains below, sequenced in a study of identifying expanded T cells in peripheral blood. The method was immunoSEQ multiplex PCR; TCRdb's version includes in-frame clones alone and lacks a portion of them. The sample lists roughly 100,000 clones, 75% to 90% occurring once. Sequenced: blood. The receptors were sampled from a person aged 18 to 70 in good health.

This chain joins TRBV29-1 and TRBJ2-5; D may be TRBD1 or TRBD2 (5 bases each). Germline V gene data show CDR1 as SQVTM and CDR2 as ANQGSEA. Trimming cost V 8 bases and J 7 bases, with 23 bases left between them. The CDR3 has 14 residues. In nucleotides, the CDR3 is TGCAGCTCCTTTGGGGGAGACGTCGGGATGACCCAGTACTTC. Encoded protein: CSSFGGDVGMTQYF.

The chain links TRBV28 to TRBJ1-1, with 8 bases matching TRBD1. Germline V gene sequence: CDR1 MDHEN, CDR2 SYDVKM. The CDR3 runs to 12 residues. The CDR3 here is CGIRTGTSEAFF. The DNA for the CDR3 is TGTGGGATCAGGACAGGGACTTCTGAAGCTTTCTTT. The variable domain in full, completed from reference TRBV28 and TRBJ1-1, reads DVKVTQSSRYLVKRTGEKVFLECVQDMDHENMFWYRQDPGLGLRLIYFSYDVKMKEKGDIPEGYSVSREKKERFSLILESASTNQTSMYLCGIRTGTSEAFFGQGTRLTVV.

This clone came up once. The DNA of the CDR3 is TGTGCCAGCAAGGGGAGTGGTGGGTATGGCACTGAAGCTTTCTTT. This codes for CASKGSGGYGTEAFF. The V gene is TRBV28, the J gene TRBJ1-1; perhaps TRBD1 as D (5 bases). The V end was cut by 7 bases, the J end by 4 bases, with 19 bases between. Germline V lookup: CDR1 MDHEN, CDR2 SYDVKM. The CDR3 is 15 residues long.

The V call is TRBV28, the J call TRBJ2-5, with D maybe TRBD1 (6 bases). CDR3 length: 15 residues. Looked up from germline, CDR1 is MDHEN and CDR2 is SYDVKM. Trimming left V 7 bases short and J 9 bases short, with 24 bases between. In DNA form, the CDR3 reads TGTGCCAGCACGAAGCCGGGACAACAGATTTTCGCCCAGTACTTC. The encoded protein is CASTKPGQQIFAQYF.

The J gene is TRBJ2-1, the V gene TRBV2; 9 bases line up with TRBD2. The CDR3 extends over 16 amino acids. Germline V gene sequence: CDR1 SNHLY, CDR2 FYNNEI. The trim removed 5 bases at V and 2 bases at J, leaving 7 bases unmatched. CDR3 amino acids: CASSPNAGGPYNEQFF. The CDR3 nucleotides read TGTGCCAGCAGTCCCAATGCGGGAGGGCCCTACAATGAGCAGTTCTTC. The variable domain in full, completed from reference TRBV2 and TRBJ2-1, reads EPEVTQTPSHQVTQMGQEVILRCVPISNHLYFYWYRQILGQKVEFLVSFYNNEISEKSEIFDDQFSVERPDGSNFTLKIRSTKLEDSAMYFCASSPNAGGPYNEQFFGPGTRLTVL.

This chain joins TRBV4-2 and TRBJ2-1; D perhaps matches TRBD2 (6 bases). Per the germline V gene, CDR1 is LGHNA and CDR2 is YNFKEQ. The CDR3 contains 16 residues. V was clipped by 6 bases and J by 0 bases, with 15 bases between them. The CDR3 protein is CASSSSGVSSYNEQFF. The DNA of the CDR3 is TGTGCCAGCAGTAGTAGCGGTGTGAGCTCCTACAATGAGCAGTTCTTC.

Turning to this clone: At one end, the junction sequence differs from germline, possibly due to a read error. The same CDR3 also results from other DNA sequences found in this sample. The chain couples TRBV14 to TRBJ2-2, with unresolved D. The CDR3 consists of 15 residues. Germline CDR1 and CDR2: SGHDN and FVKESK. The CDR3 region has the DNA TGCGCCAGCAGCCCTCCGATTCCTTTTTCCGGGGAGCTGTTTTTT. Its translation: CASSPPIPFSGELFF.

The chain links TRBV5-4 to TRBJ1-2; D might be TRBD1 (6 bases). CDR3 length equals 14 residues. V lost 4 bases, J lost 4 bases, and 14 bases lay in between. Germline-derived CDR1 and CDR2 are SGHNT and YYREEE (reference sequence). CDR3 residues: CASSTDSNSYGYTF. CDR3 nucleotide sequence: TGTGCCAGCAGCACGGACAGTAACTCCTATGGCTACACCTTC.

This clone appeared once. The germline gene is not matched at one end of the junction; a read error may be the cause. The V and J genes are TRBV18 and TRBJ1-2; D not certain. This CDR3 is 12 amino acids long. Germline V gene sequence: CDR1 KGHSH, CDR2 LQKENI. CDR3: CASSQPNYGYTF. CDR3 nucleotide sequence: TGTGCCAGCTCACAACCTAATTATGGCTACACCTTC.